Shown below are 13 T cell receptor beta chains from a single sample sequenced in a study of neurological immune-mediated disorders. Noted time point: longitudinal time-point 1 (baseline). TCRdb reprocessed the 5' RACE reads via MiXCR and lists one record per CDR3 protein. The repertoire holds around 76,000 distinct CDR3 sequences, with about a tenth as singletons. What was sequenced was PBMCs. The receptors shown here come from a man aged 30 to 45 in good health.

Points on this clonotype: One end of the junction varies from germline; a read error may be responsible. The V call is TRBV27, the J call TRBJ1-1; D gene ambiguous. Per germline, CDR1 MNHEY and CDR2 SMNVEV (reference sequence). The CDR3 covers 11 residues. The CDR3 DNA sequence: TGTGCCAGCATCGAAGGCACTGAAGCATTCTTT. It specifies CASIEGTEAFF.

In this sample, this clonotype turned up many times. The chain couples TRBV7-3 to TRBJ2-7, with D possibly matching TRBD2 (6 bases). The length of the CDR3 is 15 residues. From germline, CDR1 is SGHTA and CDR2 FQGTGA. V shed 6 bases and J shed 0 bases, with 15 bases lying between them. The CDR3 loop reads CASSRGGGLSYEQYF. The DNA of the CDR3 is TGTGCCAGCAGTAGGGGAGGAGGCCTCTCCTACGAGCAGTACTTC. Drawing the rest from reference TRBV7-3 and TRBJ2-7, the complete variable domain is GAGVSQTPSNKVTEKGKYVELRCDPISGHTALYWYRQSLGQGPEFLIYFQGTGAADDSGLPNDRFFAVRPEGSVSTLKIQRTERGDSAVYLCASSRGGGLSYEQYFGPGTRLTVT.

This clonotype was detected once. The rearrangement links TRBV10-3 to TRBJ2-1; tentative D call: TRBD1 (6 bases). Germline assignment: CDR1 ENHRY and CDR2 SYGVKD. This CDR3 contains 16 residues. Trimming shortened V by 5 bases and J by 0 bases, and 14 bases separated the two germline ends. CDR3 protein: CAISWAGVSSYNEQFF. CDR3 coding DNA: TGTGCCATCAGTTGGGCAGGGGTGTCCTCCTACAATGAGCAGTTCTTC.

This clonotype was counted only a few times. The chain carries TRBV2 and TRBJ2-7, with TRBD2 as a possible D gene (5 bases). The CDR3 is 13 amino acids. Germline V CDR1 and CDR2: SNHLY, FYNNEI. V was pared by 7 bases and J by 1 base, with 11 bases between. CDR3 sequence reads: CASNRESSYEQYF. In DNA form, the CDR3 reads TGTGCCAGCAATAGGGAGAGTTCCTACGAGCAGTACTTC.

This clonotype occurred many times. V and J are TRBV6-5 and TRBJ1-6, with a tentative D call TRBD1 (6 bases). Germline lookup yields CDR1 MNHEY and CDR2 SVGAGI. The germline V and J ends were trimmed by 4 bases and 8 bases, with 12 bases remaining between them. CDR3 length equals 14 residues. The CDR3 nucleotides are TGTGCCAGCAGTTCAACAGGGTCGGATTCACCCCTCCACTTT. Its protein product is CASSSTGSDSPLHF.

Details on this clonotype: Given a much more abundant clone one base away, this may be a read error. V usage is TRBV28 and J usage is TRBJ2-7, with D possibly being TRBD2 (5 bases). V lost 5 bases to trimming and J lost 1 base, with 15 bases between them. The CDR3 is made up of 15 amino acids. Germline-derived CDR1 and CDR2 are MDHEN and SYDVKM. CDR3 nucleotide sequence: TGTGCCAGCAGTGAGACTAACGGGGTGTCCTACGAGCAGTACTTC. Residues: CASSETNGVSYEQYF.

This clonotype was recorded at least ten times. CDR3: CASSPQTYEQYF. The CDR3 region has the DNA TGTGCCAGCAGCCCTCAGACCTACGAGCAGTACTTC. The chain couples TRBV7-2 to TRBJ2-7; D call uncertain. CDR3 size: 12 residues. Trimming removed 5 bases from V and 2 bases from J, with 7 bases in between. Per germline, CDR1 SGHTA and CDR2 FQGNSA.

There are many counts of this clonotype. CDR3 sequence reads: CASSTSGNAIYGYTF. CDR3 coding DNA: TGTGCCAGCAGCACCTCGGGGAACGCAATCTATGGCTACACCTTC. The chain joins TRBV9 to TRBJ1-2, with D unresolved. Germline V CDR1 and CDR2: SGDLS, YYNGEE. This CDR3 is 15 amino acids long. Trimming pared 4 bases from V and 4 bases from J, leaving 17 bases between.

This clonotype was picked up many times. This sequence joins TRBV10-1 and TRBJ2-2; the D gene is possibly TRBD1 (5 bases). The V and J ends lost 4 bases and 5 bases respectively, with 11 bases between them. There are 14 residues in the CDR3. Germline CDR1 is WNHNN and CDR2 is SYGVQD (reference sequence). The CDR3 region is CASSGQSTTGELFF. The CDR3 bases are TGCGCCAGCAGTGGACAGAGCACTACCGGGGAGCTGTTTTTT.

This clonotype was counted ten times or more. V is TRBV12-3 or TRBV12-4 and J is TRBJ2-3; TRBD2 matches 7 bases. The junction had 12 bases not matched to a gene; V was cut back by 8 bases and J by 1 base. CDR3 length: 16 residues. The DNA of the CDR3 is TGTGCCAGCTTACTAGGCGGGGGTGAGGGCACAGATACGCAGTATTTT. It encodes CASLLGGGEGTDTQYF.

This clonotype was observed at least ten times. The CDR3 sequence is CASSPSGHLNTEAFF. CDR3 sequence (DNA): TGTGCCAGCAGCCCCTCGGGACATTTGAACACTGAAGCTTTCTTT. The rearrangement joins TRBV7-2 to TRBJ1-1; tentatively, D is TRBD1 (6 bases). Germline values: CDR1 SGHTA, CDR2 FQGNSA. This CDR3 spans 15 amino acids. V gave up 5 bases and J gave up 0 bases, with 13 bases separating them.

There are many counts of this clonotype. This chain uses TRBV29-1 with TRBJ2-5, with 7 positions matching TRBD1. The germline gives CDR1 SQVTM, CDR2 ANQGSEA. V trimming: 6 bases; J trimming: 3 bases; junction bases outside the gene matches: 1. This CDR3 is built from 11 residues. CDR3 loop: CSVDREETQYF. The CDR3, as DNA: TGCAGCGTAGACAGGGAAGAGACCCAGTACTTC.

Ten or more counts support this clonotype. This chain uses TRBV20-1 with TRBJ1-5; 9 nucleotides align to TRBD1. The germline CDR1 and CDR2 sequences are DFQATT and SNEGSKA (reference sequence). The CDR3 length is 16 residues. V was clipped by 0 bases and J by 6 bases; unmatched bases: 9. The CDR3, as DNA: TGCAGTGCTAGAGAAAGGGGACAGGGAGGCAGTCAGCCCCAGCATTTT. Protein sequence: CSARERGQGGSQPQHF.